The clone carrying this T cell receptor beta chain was detected only a few times. This sample is drawn from a study of cytomegalovirus exposure and HLA in healthy donors. This CDR3 comprises 16 residues. Trimming cost V 5 bases and J 9 bases; bases outside gene matches: 13. Per germline, CDR1 MNHNY and CDR2 SVGAGI (reference sequence). PCR employed 60 Vbeta and 13 Jbeta primers. Here immunoSEQ multiplex PCR was the method, and the copy in TCRdb shows in-frame clones only, minus some. Here the sample spans about 150,000 clones, around four fifths being singletons. The V and J genes are TRBV6-6 and TRBJ1-4; 9 nucleotides align to TRBD1. The sequence derives from a woman younger than 35 in good health and CMV-seronegative. The specimen sequenced was PBMCs. The CDR3: CASSQQVGTGKKKLFF. The CDR3 DNA reads TGTGCCAGCAGTCAACAGGTCGGGACAGGGAAGAAAAAACTGTTTTTT.